What follows describes a single TCR beta chain. Its antigen is not yet known. Per-base quality was not reported, and no clone a single base away is much larger than it. Receptor amplification or capture employed the immunoSEQ multiplex PCR assay. Following the manufacturer's protocol, the hsTCRB Kit was used to amplify rearranged TCR beta chain sequences. Sequencing of TCRB libraries was carried out on an Illumina MiSeq. Processing in the source paper ran as follows. Demultiplexing, trimming and gene mapping were performed with the kit vendor's proprietary platform. In TCRdb, the immuneACCESS table is reduced to in-frame sequences with V and J assigned. These tables do not hold every clone; where another copy was compared, an unresolved V gene accounts for under half, and the others remain unexplained. V and J calls plus clone size are reproduced from that table; the DNA served to infer D and trimming. The sample table records 60,000 to 65,000 clones; under 90% of these occur just once. About 4% of the sample comes from the top ten.

The data derive from a study of a mutant IDH1 vaccine in newly diagnosed glioma (dated by TCRdb to the early 2020s). About the investigation overall: Vaccination started 4-6 weeks after radiotherapy alone, or was given together with temozolomide cycles in the groups whose treatment included chemotherapy. Of the approximately 34 patients who were treated, around 60% were male and roughly 38% were female, and the mean age was approximately 40 years. Before enrollment, most patients had been given radiochemotherapy with temozolomide as standard therapy, while the rest had received either radiotherapy alone or temozolomide alone. The week-35 safety follow-up took place at visit V12, and the week-47 end of study took place at visit V13. Six visits were used for peripheral blood collection: V03 (baseline), V05, V07, V10, V12 and V13. For exploratory analyses, under 30 treated patients had longitudinal TCRB deep sequencing done wherever samples were available.

Taken with the paper, the label for time point translates to: week 35, safety follow-up. Every vaccine dose consisted of 300 ug of a 20-mer mutant IDH1 peptide in Montanide, administered subcutaneously together with topical imiquimod. Across visits V03 through V10, patients got a total of eight vaccinations, given in weeks 1, 3, 5, 7, 11, 15, 19 and 23. Donors had newly diagnosed WHO grade 3 or 4 IDH1-mutant astrocytomas with loss of nuclear ATRX. The samples were drawn from NOA16, a multicentre, single-arm, open-label phase I trial in Germany that tested a mutant IDH1 peptide vaccine in humans for the first time. Genomic DNA for TCRB sequencing was extracted from EDTA blood using the DNeasy Blood and Tissue Kit. The germline V gene supplies CDR1 MDHEN and CDR2 SYDVKM. At the junction V is shortened by 3 bases and J by 4 bases; bases outside the gene matches: 8. Inclusive of the bounding cysteine and phenylalanine, the CDR3 is 15 residues long. Just CDR3 DNA is preserved here, 45 bases in frame from base 1.

Results and caveats for the whole study, not just this receptor: Changes in the top peripheral T cell clonotypes picked up by TCRB sequencing did not appear to be linked to pseudoprogression. According to the authors, sample limitations meant that analyses of patient blood samples could not be reproduced. Selection of PBMC samples for TCRB deep sequencing was based on availability. Immune responses induced by the vaccine were seen in approximately 93% of patients across multiple MHC alleles.

This clonotype originated in a man aged 30-40 years with glioma. The sample in question was PBMCs, obtained from a glioma patient whose treatment included an IDH1 peptide vaccine. The chain couples TRBV28 to TRBJ1-1, with TRBD1 identical over 7 junction bases. CDR3 region: CASSFTTGSGTEAFF. The base sequence is TGTGCCAGCAGTTTCACGACAGGGTCGGGCACTGAAGCTTTCTTT. The CDR3 plus the reference TRBV28 and TRBJ1-1 genes for the other parts give the full variable domain: DVKVTQSSRYLVKRTGEKVFLECVQDMDHENMFWYRQDPGLGLRLIYFSYDVKMKEKGDIPEGYSVSREKKERFSLILESASTNQTSMYLCASSFTTGSGTEAFFGQGTRLTVV.